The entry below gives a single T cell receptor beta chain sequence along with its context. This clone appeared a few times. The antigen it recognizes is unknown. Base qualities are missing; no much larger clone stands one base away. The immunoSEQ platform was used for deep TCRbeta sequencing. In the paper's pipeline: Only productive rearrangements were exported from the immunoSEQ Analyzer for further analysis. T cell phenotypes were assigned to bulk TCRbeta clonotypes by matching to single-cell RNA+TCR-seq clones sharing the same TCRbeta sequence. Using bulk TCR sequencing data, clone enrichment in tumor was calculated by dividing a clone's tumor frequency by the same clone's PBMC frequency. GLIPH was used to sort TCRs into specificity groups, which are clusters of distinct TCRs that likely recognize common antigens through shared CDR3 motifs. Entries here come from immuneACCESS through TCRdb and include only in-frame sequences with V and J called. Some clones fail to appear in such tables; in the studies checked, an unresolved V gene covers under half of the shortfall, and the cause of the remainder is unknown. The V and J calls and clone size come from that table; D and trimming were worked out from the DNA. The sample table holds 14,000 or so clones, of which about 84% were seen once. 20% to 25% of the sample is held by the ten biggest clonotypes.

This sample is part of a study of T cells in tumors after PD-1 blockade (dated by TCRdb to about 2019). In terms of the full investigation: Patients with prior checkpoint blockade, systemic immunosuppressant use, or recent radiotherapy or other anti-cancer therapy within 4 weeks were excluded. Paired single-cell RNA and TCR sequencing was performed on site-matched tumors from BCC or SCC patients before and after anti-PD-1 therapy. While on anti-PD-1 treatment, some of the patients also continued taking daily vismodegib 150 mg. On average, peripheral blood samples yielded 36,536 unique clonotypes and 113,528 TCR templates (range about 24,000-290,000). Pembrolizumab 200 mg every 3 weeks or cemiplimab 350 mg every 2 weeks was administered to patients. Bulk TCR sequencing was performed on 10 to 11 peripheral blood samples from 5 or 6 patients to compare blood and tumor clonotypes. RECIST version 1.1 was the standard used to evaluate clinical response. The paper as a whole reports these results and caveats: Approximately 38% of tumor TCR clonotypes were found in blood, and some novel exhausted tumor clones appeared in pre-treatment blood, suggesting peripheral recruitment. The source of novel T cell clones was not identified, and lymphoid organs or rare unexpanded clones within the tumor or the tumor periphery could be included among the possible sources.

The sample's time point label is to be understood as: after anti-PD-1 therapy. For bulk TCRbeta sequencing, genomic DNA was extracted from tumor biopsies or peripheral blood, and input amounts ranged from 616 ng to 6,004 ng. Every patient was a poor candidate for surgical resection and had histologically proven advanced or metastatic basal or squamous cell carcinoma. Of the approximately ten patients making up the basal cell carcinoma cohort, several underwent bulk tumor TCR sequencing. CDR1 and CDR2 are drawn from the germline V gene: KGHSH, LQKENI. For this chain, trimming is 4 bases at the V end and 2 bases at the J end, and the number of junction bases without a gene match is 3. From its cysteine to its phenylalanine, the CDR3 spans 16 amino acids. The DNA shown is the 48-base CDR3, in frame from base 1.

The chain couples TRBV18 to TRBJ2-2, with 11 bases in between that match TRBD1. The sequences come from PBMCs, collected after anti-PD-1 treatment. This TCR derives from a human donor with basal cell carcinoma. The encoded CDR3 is CASSLDRGRNTGELFF. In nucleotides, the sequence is TGTGCCAGCTCACTGGACAGGGGGCGTAACACCGGGGAGCTGTTTTTT.